The entry below gives a single T cell receptor (beta chain) sequence along with its context. Germline V gene sequence: CDR1 SGHAT, CDR2 FQDESV (reference sequence). This CDR3 comprises 12 residues. V was shortened by 5 bases and J by 7 bases, with 9 bases between the two germline ends. These data originate in a study of T cell responses to AZD1222 COVID-19 vaccine. Second doses that came at about 4 or about 12 weeks were put together. Libraries were prepared by immunoSEQ multiplex PCR; TCRdb keeps only in-frame clonotypes and omits some of them. The sample consists of over 150,000 clones, around nine tenths of them appearing once.

The chain employs TRBV11-1 and TRBJ2-1; tentative D call: TRBD1 (5 bases). This clonotype was sampled from an adult who received the AZD1222 COVID-19 vaccine. The material was peripheral blood, obtained 28 days after the second AZD1222 dose. The CDR3 reads CASSRRENEQFF. In DNA, the CDR3 is TGTGCCAGCAGCCGCAGGGAAAATGAGCAGTTCTTC.